This TCR beta chain stems from a study of blood T cell repertoires in COVID-19. About the research overall: T cells, B-cell-depleted T cells, or PBMCs provided the cDNA or gDNA that served as material.

The CDR3 sequence is 13 residues long. V was clipped by 3 bases and J by 5 bases; unmatched bases: 1. Germline loops: CDR1 LGHDT, CDR2 YNNKEL (reference sequence). Study processing details: Reference gene primers were amplified, and this amplification served to estimate nucleated cell counts. The table came from immunoSEQ multiplex PCR; TCRdb's copy has only in-frame clones and leaves some out. The DNA was the basis for D and trimming; V, J and clone size are from that table. The sample records 300,000 to 400,000 clones, 65% to 90% being singletons. Everyone who took part was roughly 18 to 89 years old, and they came from 20 to 25 US areas.

The V call is TRBV3-1 (or the pseudogene TRBV3-2), the J call TRBJ1-5; 7 bases line up with TRBD1. The sequencing sample was made of PBMCs or T cells enriched from blood (not recorded which). This sequence originates from a middle-aged woman with acute COVID-19. The CDR3 spells CASSQGTDQPQHF. CDR3 DNA: TGTGCCAGCAGCCAGGGGACAGATCAGCCCCAGCATTTT.